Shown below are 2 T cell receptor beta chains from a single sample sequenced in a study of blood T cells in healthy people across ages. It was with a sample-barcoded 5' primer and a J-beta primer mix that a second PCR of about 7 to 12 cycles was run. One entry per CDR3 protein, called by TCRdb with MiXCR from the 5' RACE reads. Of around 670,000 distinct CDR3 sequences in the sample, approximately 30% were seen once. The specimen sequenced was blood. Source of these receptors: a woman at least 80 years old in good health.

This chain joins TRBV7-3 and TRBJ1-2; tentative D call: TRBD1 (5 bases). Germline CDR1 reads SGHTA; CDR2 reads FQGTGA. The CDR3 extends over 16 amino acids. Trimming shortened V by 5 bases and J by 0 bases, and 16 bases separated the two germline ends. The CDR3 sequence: CASSARLGTPNYGYTF. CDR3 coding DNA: TGTGCCAGCAGCGCTCGCCTCGGGACCCCTAACTATGGCTACACCTTC.

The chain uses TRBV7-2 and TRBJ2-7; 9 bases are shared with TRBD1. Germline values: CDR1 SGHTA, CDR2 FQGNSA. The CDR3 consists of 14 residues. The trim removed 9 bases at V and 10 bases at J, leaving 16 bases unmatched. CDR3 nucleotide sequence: TGTGCCAGACAGGGGGACAGGGACCAAGAGGCCCAGTACTTC. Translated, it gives CARQGDRDQEAQYF.